Following are 23 T cell receptor beta chains from one sample sequenced in a study of beta chain features in type 1 diabetes. Overall study results and limits: All four CD4+ subsets of Type 1 diabetes patients contained TCRB CDR3s that were moderately but significantly shorter.

Reverse transcribing all isolated RNA meant expressed TCRB transcripts were sequenced. Libraries were prepared by immunoSEQ multiplex PCR; TCRdb keeps only in-frame clonotypes and omits some of them. Of some 330,000 clones in the sample, roughly 12% were seen once. No antigen is known for these receptors. Material: naive CD4+ T cells from blood. The receptors derive from a young woman with type 1 diabetes.

The CDR3 DNA sequence: TGTGCCAGTAGACAGGACAGGGTGAGGACCGGGGAGCTGTTTTTT. Protein: CASRQDRVRTGELFF. This rearrangement joins TRBV19 to TRBJ2-2; 8 nucleotides align to TRBD1. CDR3 size: 15 residues. After removal of 6 bases from V and 5 bases from J, the junction contained 8 bases not matched to a gene. Germline CDR1 reads LNHDA; CDR2 reads SQIVND (reference sequence).

This clone was observed a few times. The chain carries TRBV6-5 and TRBJ2-5; 7 nucleotides line up with TRBD1. The CDR3 extends over 15 amino acids. Trimming cost V 0 bases and J 5 bases; bases outside gene matches: 6. Germline CDR1 and CDR2: MNHEY and SVGAGI. The CDR3: CASSYSIGTAETQYF. CDR3 DNA sequence: TGTGCCAGCAGTTACTCTATCGGGACAGCCGAGACCCAGTACTTC.

V and J are TRBV29-1 and TRBJ1-4; 7 nucleotides match TRBD1. With 5 bases clipped from V and 4 bases from J, the junction kept 1 base outside the gene matches. Germline-derived CDR1 and CDR2 are SQVTM and ANQGSEA. There are 12 residues in the CDR3. The CDR3 DNA reads TGCAGCGTTCGACAGGGTAATGAAAAACTGTTTTTT. It translates to CSVRQGNEKLFF.

This clone was detected only a few times. CDR3 region: CASSLMRAPYNEQFF. In nucleotides, the CDR3 is TGTGCCAGCAGTTTAATGCGAGCCCCCTACAATGAGCAGTTCTTC. The chain is built from TRBV7-9 and TRBJ2-1; D gene uncertain. The CDR3 runs to 15 residues. Looked up from germline, CDR1 is SEHNR and CDR2 is FQNEAQ (reference sequence). Deletions cut 6 bases from V and 2 bases from J, with 14 bases between.

The genes are TRBV14 and TRBJ1-1; 11 nucleotides line up with TRBD1. The germline gives CDR1 SGHDN, CDR2 FVKESK. The CDR3 consists of 15 residues. The V segment lost 3 bases and the J segment 6 bases; nucleotides outside the gene matches: 6. The CDR3: CASSQRTGGASEAFF. CDR3 nucleotide sequence: TGTGCCAGCAGCCAGAGGACAGGGGGCGCGTCTGAAGCTTTCTTT.

The chain employs TRBV6-5 and TRBJ1-1, with unresolved D. With 8 bases removed from V and 5 bases from J, the gap between germline ends came to 18 bases. The CDR3 is made up of 14 amino acids. Germline assignment: CDR1 MNHEY and CDR2 SVGAGI. The CDR3 DNA reads TGTGCCAGCTCCTCTAATGCGGTTGCTACTGAAGCTTTCTTT. Translating gives CASSSNAVATEAFF.

This chain joins TRBV2 and TRBJ2-4, with D hard to call. The germline gives CDR1 SNHLY, CDR2 FYNNEI. The V end lost 7 bases, the J end lost 4 bases, and 5 bases lay between the germline ends. CDR3 size: 11 residues. The CDR3 protein is CASKTKNIQYF. The CDR3 coding sequence is TGTGCCAGCAAAACAAAAAACATTCAGTACTTC.

J is TRBJ1-5 and V is TRBV19, with a weak D call TRBD1 (5 bases). Looked up from germline, CDR1 is LNHDA and CDR2 is SQIVND (reference sequence). CDR3 length: 16 residues. V was pared by 7 bases and J by 6 bases, with 22 bases between. The CDR3 spells CASTTWGRAIRQPQHF. Written as DNA, the CDR3 is TGTGCCAGTACTACGTGGGGCAGGGCCATCCGTCAGCCCCAGCATTTT.

The chain uses TRBV6-1 and TRBJ2-7; the match to TRBD1 covers 8 bases. V shed 6 bases and J 2 bases; nucleotides not matched to a gene: 6. The CDR3 totals 14 residues. Germline V gene data show CDR1 as MNHNS and CDR2 as SASEGT. CDR3 sequence: CASRAGTGPYEQYF. The CDR3 bases are TGTGCCAGCAGGGCCGGGACAGGTCCCTACGAGCAGTACTTC.

This rearrangement joins TRBV9 to TRBJ2-7; D is perhaps TRBD1 (6 bases). CDR3 length equals 14 residues. V was cut by 3 bases and J by 0 bases, with 10 bases left in between. Germline assignment: CDR1 SGDLS and CDR2 YYNGEE. The DNA for the CDR3 is TGTGCCAGCAGCGCTTACAGGGACTCCTACGAGCAGTACTTC. Its translation: CASSAYRDSYEQYF.

Only a few counts were recorded for this clone. CDR3 DNA: TGTGCCAGCAGCTTGTCTGGGACAGGGACAGATACGCAGTATTTT. Protein: CASSLSGTGTDTQYF. The chain combines TRBV5-4 with TRBJ2-3; 9 bases map to TRBD1. V shed 1 base, J shed 3 bases, and the junction held 3 bases outside the gene matches. CDR3 length: 15 residues. Germline V gene data show CDR1 as SGHNT and CDR2 as YYREEE (reference sequence).

The chain has TRBV11-1 and TRBJ2-1; 7 nucleotides match TRBD2. J was trimmed by 9 bases and V by 5 bases; bases with no gene match: 1. The germline gives CDR1 SGHAT, CDR2 FQDESV (reference sequence). The CDR3 runs to 11 residues. The CDR3, as DNA: TGTGCCAGCAGCCCTAGCGGTGAGCAGTTCTTC. Residues: CASSPSGEQFF. Full variable domain (remainder filled in from reference TRBV11-1 and TRBJ2-1): EAEVAQSPRYKITEKSQAVAFWCDPISGHATLYWYRQILGQGPELLVQFQDESVVDDSQLPKDRFSAERLKGVDSTLKIQPAELGDSAMYLCASSPSGEQFFGPGTRLTVL.

This clone has a handful of counts. V gene TRBV5-1 combines with J gene TRBJ2-7, with TRBD2 identical over 12 bases. Losses at the gene ends were 5 bases for V and 3 bases for J; bases not matched to a gene: 9. CDR1 is SGHRS, CDR2 YFSETQ, per germline. CDR3 length equals 16 residues. In DNA, the CDR3 is TGCGCCAGCAGACCTACGACTAGCGGGGGACTCTACGAGCAGTACTTC. It encodes CASRPTTSGGLYEQYF.

The rearrangement uses TRBV25-1 and TRBJ1-3; no clear D gene. The CDR3 extends over 16 amino acids. V lost 2 bases to trimming and J lost 0 bases, with 11 bases between them. Germline CDR1 is MGHDK and CDR2 is SYGVNS. The CDR3 loop reads CASSEGHSNSGNTIYF. The CDR3 nucleotides are TGTGCCAGCAGTGAAGGGCATTCTAACTCTGGAAACACCATATATTTT.

There are a few counts of this clone. A junction end diverges from the germline sequence, so it may reflect a read error. The chain is built from TRBV2 and TRBJ2-7; D is unclear. CDR1 and CDR2 (germline): SNHLY, FYNNEI. CDR3 size: 10 residues. CDR3 sequence (DNA): TGTGCCAGCAGAGTTAAAATGTACAAATTC. Its protein is CASRVKMYKF.

The rearrangement uses TRBV4-3 and TRBJ2-5; TRBD2 agrees at 8 bases. This CDR3 region has 15 residues. V shed 1 base and J 1 base; nucleotides not matched to a gene: 2. Germline CDR1 is LGHNA and CDR2 is YSLEER. The CDR3 DNA follows: TGCGCCAGCAGCCAAGCTACTAGCGGCCAAGAGACCCAGTACTTC. Translated: CASSQATSGQETQYF.

The sample holds a few counts of this clone. The rearrangement joins TRBV13 to TRBJ2-7; tentative D call: TRBD2 (5 bases). V was pared by 0 bases and J by 2 bases, with 11 bases between. CDR1 and CDR2 from the germline V gene are PRHDT and FYEKMQ (reference sequence). There are 15 residues in the CDR3. The CDR3 region has the DNA TGTGCCAGCAGCTTAGGACTAGTTCGAACCTACGAGCAGTACTTC. Amino acids: CASSLGLVRTYEQYF.

The chain couples TRBV7-9 to TRBJ1-3; tentative D call: TRBD1 (5 bases). This CDR3 has 14 amino acids. V lost 5 bases and J 0 bases, leaving 8 bases between the germline ends. Germline CDR1 and CDR2: SEHNR and FQNEAQ (reference sequence). The CDR3 spells CASSQGLSGNTIYF. In DNA form, the CDR3 reads TGTGCCAGCAGCCAGGGCCTCTCTGGAAACACCATATATTTT.

This clone came up a few times. Compared with germline, one end of the junction differs, possibly owing to a read error. The J gene is TRBJ2-7, the V gene TRBV7-7, with D tentatively TRBD2 (6 bases). This CDR3 has 13 residues. Germline-derived CDR1 and CDR2 are SSHAT and FNYEAQ (reference sequence). The CDR3 region has the DNA TGTGCTAGCAGCTTCGACTGGGACTCCGAGCAGTACTTC. Its protein product is CASSFDWDSEQYF.

V gene TRBV19 combines with J gene TRBJ1-2, with D possibly matching TRBD1 (6 bases). The CDR3 consists of 13 residues. The ends were cut back, 5 bases at V and 7 bases at J, with 14 bases in the middle. Germline CDR1 reads LNHDA; CDR2 reads SQIVND (reference sequence). CDR3 nucleotides: TGTGCCAGTAGTCCTATGCGGGGGGCTGGCTACACCTTC. Protein product: CASSPMRGAGYTF.

The V gene is TRBV11-3, the J gene TRBJ2-1; 10 bases map to TRBD2. The ends lost 5 bases at V and 8 bases at J; junction bases unmatched: 3. The CDR3 runs 13 residues. Germline lookup yields CDR1 SGHNT and CDR2 YENEEA. The CDR3 DNA follows: TGTGCCAGCAGCCAGCGGGGGGGCGATGAGCAGTTCTTC. It codes for CASSQRGGDEQFF.

This clone was seen a handful of times. The rearrangement links TRBV28 to TRBJ2-5; TRBD1 matches 7 bases. The CDR3 has 15 amino acids. After removal of 5 bases from V and 7 bases from J, the junction contained 13 bases not matched to a gene. Germline V lookup: CDR1 MDHEN, CDR2 SYDVKM. In DNA form, the CDR3 reads TGTGCCAGCAGTATGACGGGACAGCTCGCGGGGACCCAGTACTTC. Translated: CASSMTGQLAGTQYF. Full variable domain (outside the CDR3, taken from reference TRBV28 and TRBJ2-5): DVKVTQSSRYLVKRTGEKVFLECVQDMDHENMFWYRQDPGLGLRLIYFSYDVKMKEKGDIPEGYSVSREKKERFSLILESASTNQTSMYLCASSMTGQLAGTQYFGPGTRLLVL.

J is TRBJ2-5 and V is TRBV14, with 7 bases identical to TRBD1. V trimming: 0 bases; J trimming: 9 bases; junction bases outside the gene matches: 13. This CDR3 is 16 amino acids long. CDR1 is SGHDN and CDR2 is FVKESK in the germline V gene. The CDR3 protein is CASSQDAFWDSTAQYF. The CDR3 nucleotides read TGTGCCAGCAGCCAAGATGCCTTCTGGGACAGCACGGCCCAGTACTTC. The full variable domain, with the rest looked up from reference TRBV14 and TRBJ2-5, is EAGVTQFPSHSVIEKGQTVTLRCDPISGHDNLYWYRRVMGKEIKFLLHFVKESKQDESGMPNNRFLAERTGGTYSTLKVQPAELEDSGVYFCASSQDAFWDSTAQYFGPGTRLLVL.